The clone carrying this TCR beta chain was seen at least ten times. The entry originates in a study of naive and memory T cell subsets. This CDR3 region has 12 residues. V was pared by 4 bases and J by 0 bases, with 6 bases between. Germline values: CDR1 DFQATT, CDR2 SNEGSKA (reference sequence). An equimolar mix of two oligonucleotides served as the beta constant-region primer for TRBC1 and TRBC2. One entry per CDR3 protein results from TCRdb running MiXCR on the UMI-ligation and nested PCR reads. The table lists 70,000 to 95,000 distinct CDR3 sequences, about 6.5% of them singletons. The chain carries TRBV20-1 and TRBJ1-1; the D is unclear. The sequenced sample was central memory CD4+ T cells from blood. The receptor was derived from a human donor in good health. The CDR3 DNA is TGCAGTGCTAACGCCATGAACACTGAAGCTTTCTTT. Protein: CSANAMNTEAFF.